What follows is one T cell receptor beta chain and its context. The data were obtained in a study of regulatory T cells in long-lasting Graves disease. The germline gives CDR1 SGHTA, CDR2 FQGNSA. The CDR3 sequence is 16 residues long. V was cut by 2 bases and J by 0 bases, with 10 bases left in between. The time point: newly diagnosed GD, antithyroid drugs for less than 3 months. With RNA extracted from PBMCs as input, the TCR library was made. Relying on iRepertoire HTBI primers and Arm-PCR of CDR3 regions, the team built TCR beta libraries. TCRdb reprocessed the multiplex PCR reads via MiXCR and lists one record per CDR3 protein. The repertoire holds hundreds of thousands of distinct CDR3 sequences, with 16% as singletons. A further study also used this sample, focusing on T cells in Graves' hyperthyroidism and ophthalmopathy. That study adds: First-round RT-PCR targeting the TCR CDR3 was performed with the HTBI primer set.

The sequence was collected from a woman in her twenties or thirties with Graves disease. The rearrangement links TRBV7-2 to TRBJ2-2; D is undetermined. The sequences come from peripheral blood mononuclear cells (PBMCs), collected at new diagnosis, from a patient treated with antithyroid drugs. CDR3 sequence (DNA): TGTGCCAGCAGCTTAAGGGTCCCGGCGAACACCGGGGAGCTGTTTTTT. This translates into CASSLRVPANTGELFF. The variable domain in full, completed from reference TRBV7-2 and TRBJ2-2, reads GAGVSQSPSNKVTEKGKDVELRCDPISGHTALYWYRQSLGQGLEFLIYFQGNSAPDKSGLPSDRFSAERTGGSVSTLTIQRTQQEDSAVYLCASSLRVPANTGELFFGEGSRLTVL.